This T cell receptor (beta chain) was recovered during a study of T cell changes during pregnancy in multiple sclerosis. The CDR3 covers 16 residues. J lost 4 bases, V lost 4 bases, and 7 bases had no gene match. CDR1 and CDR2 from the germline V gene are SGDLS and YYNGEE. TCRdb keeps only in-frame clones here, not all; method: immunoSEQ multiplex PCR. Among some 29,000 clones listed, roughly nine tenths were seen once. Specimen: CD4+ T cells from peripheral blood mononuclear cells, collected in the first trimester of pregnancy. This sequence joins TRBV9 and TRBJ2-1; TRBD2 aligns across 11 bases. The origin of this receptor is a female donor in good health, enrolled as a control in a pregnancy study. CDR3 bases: TGTGCCAGCAGCCCCCCCGGGACTAGCGGATACAATGAGCAGTTCTTC. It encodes CASSPPGTSGYNEQFF.